These T cell receptor beta chains were read from a single sample in a study of blood T cell repertoires in COVID-19. Measured with immunoSEQ multiplex PCR; TCRdb has only the in-frame clones, and not every one. The profile shows 150,000 to 180,000 clones, about 80% of them singletons. The sequencing sample was made of peripheral blood. The receptor source for this set is a woman aged 55-70 years with acute or convalescent COVID-19. Both conserved end residues are part of each CDR3. D genes are given only for firm matches. The listing skips clone size in some rows; elsewhere it reads once, few, many or a size class.

TRBV19,TRBD1,NA,TRBJ1-4,CASSADRGNEKLFF,TGTGCCAGTAGTGCCGACAGGGGAAATGAAAAACTGTTTTTT
TRBV5-1,TRBD2,NA,TRBJ2-1,CASIPTSGGMTYNEQFF,TGCGCCAGCATTCCGACTAGCGGGGGGATGACCTACAATGAGCAGTTCTTC
TRBV5-1,NA,NA,TRBJ1-2,CASSPQAGIHGYTF,TGCGCCAGCAGCCCACAAGCAGGGATCCATGGCTACACCTTC
TRBV10-3,NA,NA,TRBJ1-5,CAISDGAPQHF,TGTGCCATCAGTGATGGGGCGCCCCAGCATTTT
TRBV7-9,NA,NA,TRBJ1-2,CASSPSRAGHYGYTF,TGTGCCAGCAGCCCATCCAGGGCAGGGCACTATGGCTACACCTTC
TRBV7-2,NA,NA,TRBJ1-4,CASSLMPGTNEKLFF,TGTGCCAGCAGCTTAATGCCAGGGACTAATGAAAAACTGTTTTTT
TRBV7-3,TRBD2,NA,TRBJ2-5,CASSSAGGGRQYF,TGTGCCAGCAGCTCAGCGGGGGGCGGACGTCAGTACTTC
TRBV15,NA,NA,TRBJ2-5,CATSLIGGQETQYF,TGTGCCACCAGCCTAATCGGAGGGCAAGAGACCCAGTACTTC
TRBV11-3,NA,NA,TRBJ2-1,CASSLGLEQFF,TGTGCCAGCAGCTTAGGTCTGGAGCAGTTCTTC
TRBV4-1,NA,NA,TRBJ1-1,CASSPAGHEEAFF,TGCGCCAGCAGCCCAGCAGGGCATGAGGAAGCTTTCTTT
TRBV27,TRBD2,NA,TRBJ2-7,CASSALFRLAGTYEQYF,TGTGCCAGCAGTGCTCTTTTCCGACTAGCGGGGACCTACGAGCAGTACTTC
TRBV7-8,NA,NA,TRBJ1-1,CASSLAGAGGTEAFF,TGTGCCAGCAGCTTAGCAGGGGCGGGAGGAACTGAAGCTTTCTTT
TRBV10-3,TRBD1,NA,TRBJ2-7,CAISGTGVEQYF,TGTGCCATCAGTGGGACAGGGGTTGAGCAGTACTTC
TRBV4-1,TRBD1,NA,TRBJ1-2,CASSQDRGSGYTF,TGCGCCAGCAGCCAAGACAGGGGGTCTGGCTACACCTTC
TRBV2,TRBD1,once,TRBJ2-1,CASVDTGTGHNEQFF,TGTGCCAGCGTCGATACCGGGACAGGTCACAATGAGCAGTTCTTC
TRBV7-2,TRBD1,few,TRBJ1-1,CASSLAPGQGVTAFF,TGTGCCAGCAGCTTAGCCCCGGGACAGGGAGTTACAGCTTTCTTT
TRBV15,TRBD1,NA,TRBJ1-2,CATSSLQGAGGYGYTF,TGTGCCACCAGCAGCTTACAGGGGGCCGGGGGCTATGGCTACACCTTC
TRBV7-8,NA,NA,TRBJ1-2,CASSPAPVANYGYTF,TGTGCCAGCAGCCCAGCCCCGGTAGCTAACTATGGCTACACCTTC
TRBV2,NA,once,TRBJ1-4,CASRQGSATNEKLFF,TGTGCCAGCAGACAGGGTTCCGCAACTAATGAAAAACTGTTTTTT
TRBV28,TRBD1,NA,TRBJ1-2,CASSLFGRGRSYGYTF,TGTGCCAGCAGTTTATTCGGCAGGGGGCGAAGCTATGGCTACACCTTC
TRBV12-1,NA,NA,TRBJ2-5,CATPGQGVFGETQYF,TGTGCCACCCCGGGACAGGGGGTTTTCGGAGAGACCCAGTACTTC
TRBV11-3,TRBD2,NA,TRBJ2-1,CASSSRGTSGGDEQFF,TGTGCCAGCAGCTCTAGAGGGACTAGCGGGGGGGATGAGCAGTTCTTC
TRBV19,TRBD2,NA,TRBJ2-1,CASSPYSGGDNEQFF,TGTGCCAGTAGTCCCTATAGCGGGGGGGACAATGAGCAGTTCTTC
TRBV5-1,NA,NA,TRBJ2-3,CASSSIGQNTDTQYF,TGCGCCAGCAGCTCGATTGGACAGAACACAGATACGCAGTATTTT
TRBV28,TRBD1,NA,TRBJ1-2,CASRSGQHYGYTF,TGTGCCAGCAGATCGGGACAGCACTATGGCTACACCTTC
TRBV2,TRBD1,NA,TRBJ1-3,CASSANIDRVVAGNTIYF,TGTGCCAGCAGTGCAAACATCGACAGGGTGGTGGCTGGAAACACCATATATTTT
TRBV6-4,TRBD1,once,TRBJ1-2,CASSLRTGGRVEGYTF,TGTGCCAGCAGCTTACGGACAGGCGGGAGGGTCGAAGGCTACACCTTC
TRBV7-8,NA,NA,TRBJ1-1,CASSLALKKGEAFF,TGTGCCAGCAGCTTAGCACTCAAAAAGGGGGAGGCTTTCTTT
TRBV7-9,NA,NA,TRBJ1-1,CASSLGGGYTEAFF,TGTGCCAGCAGCTTGGGAGGTGGGTACACTGAAGCTTTCTTT
TRBV3-1/TRBV3-2,NA,NA,TRBJ2-1,CASSRVGASYNEQFF,TGTGCCAGCAGCCGGGTAGGGGCTTCCTACAATGAGCAGTTCTTC
TRBV2,NA,NA,TRBJ2-7,CASSGTDPVPYEQYF,TGTGCCAGCAGTGGCACAGACCCAGTACCCTACGAGCAGTACTTC
TRBV2,TRBD1,NA,TRBJ2-5,CASSEATGLRETQYF,TGTGCCAGCAGTGAAGCGACAGGGCTGAGAGAGACCCAGTACTTC
TRBV6-5,NA,NA,TRBJ2-7,CASLWAGASYEQYF,TGTGCCAGCCTATGGGCGGGGGCCTCCTACGAGCAGTACTTC
TRBV18,TRBD1,NA,TRBJ1-5,CASSPPQAGTANQPQHF,TGTGCCAGCTCACCACCACAGGCCGGGACAGCTAATCAGCCCCAGCATTTT
TRBV5-1,TRBD1,NA,TRBJ1-2,CASRVQGVAPYGYTF,TGCGCCAGCAGGGTCCAGGGGGTCGCCCCTTATGGCTACACCTTC
TRBV5-6,NA,NA,TRBJ1-2,CASSPDRNYGYTF,TGTGCCAGCAGCCCTGACAGGAACTATGGCTACACCTTC
TRBV27,NA,NA,TRBJ1-6,CASRSPQSPLHF,TGTGCCAGCAGGTCCCCCCAATCACCCCTCCACTTT
TRBV29-1,TRBD1,NA,TRBJ1-4,CSVGGQPNEKLFF,TGCAGCGTTGGGGGACAGCCGAATGAAAAACTGTTTTTT
TRBV7-6,TRBD2,NA,TRBJ2-1,CASSLGTSWDEQFF,TGTGCCAGCAGCCTCGGGACTAGCTGGGATGAGCAGTTCTTC
TRBV28,TRBD1,once,TRBJ1-4,CGTGNEKLFF,TGCGGGACAGGCAATGAAAAACTGTTTTTT
TRBV6-5,TRBD2,once,TRBJ2-1,CASSTSGGATQEQFF,TGTGCCAGCAGTACTAGCGGGGGGGCCACCCAAGAGCAGTTCTTC
TRBV4-1,NA,NA,TRBJ1-2,CASSQFGRAAGYGYTF,TGCGCCAGCAGCCAGTTTGGGAGGGCGGCGGGATATGGCTACACCTTC
TRBV4-1,NA,NA,TRBJ2-7,CASSPHIALHYEQYF,TGCGCCAGCAGCCCTCATATAGCTCTCCACTACGAGCAGTACTTC
TRBV19,NA,NA,TRBJ1-2,CASSASWGVSYGYTF,TGTGCCAGTAGTGCCAGTTGGGGCGTTAGCTATGGCTACACCTTC
TRBV14,TRBD2,NA,TRBJ2-1,CASSPRTFAGGGYNEQFF,TGTGCCAGCAGCCCCCGAACTTTTGCCGGGGGGGGATACAATGAGCAGTTCTTC
TRBV6-5,NA,once,TRBJ2-1,CASTYDRSAANEQFF,TGTGCCAGCACCTACGACAGGAGCGCCGCTAATGAGCAGTTCTTC
TRBV29-1,NA,NA,TRBJ2-7,CSVAPTGAEQYF,TGCAGCGTTGCCCCCACAGGCGCCGAGCAGTACTTC
TRBV6-5,NA,few,TRBJ1-1,CASSFQNTEAFF,TGTGCCAGCAGTTTCCAGAACACTGAAGCTTTCTTT
TRBV5-1,NA,NA,TRBJ1-2,CASSLEQGNYGYTF,TGCGCCAGCAGCTTGGAGCAGGGAAACTATGGCTACACCTTC
TRBV5-4,TRBD2,NA,TRBJ2-7,CASSTGLEYYEQYF,TGTGCCAGCAGCACAGGACTAGAGTACTACGAGCAGTACTTC
TRBV4-1,TRBD1,NA,TRBJ2-3,CASSQALPGQGPDTQYF,TGCGCCAGCAGCCAAGCCCTCCCGGGACAGGGGCCAGATACGCAGTATTTT
TRBV2,NA,once,TRBJ2-5,CASSASLETQYF,TGTGCCAGCAGTGCCTCCCTGGAGACCCAGTACTTC